This is a list of T cell receptor beta chains from one sample in a study of shared clonotypes between healthy human individuals. Data came from immunoSEQ multiplex PCR; TCRdb stores just in-frame clones and leaves some out. There are fewer than 1.8 million clones in the sample; 98% occur only once, and approximately 0.4% lies in the top ten. Sequenced sample: naive CD4+ T cells sorted from blood. These receptor sequences come from a young man in good health. CDR3s include the opening cysteine and the closing phenylalanine or tryptophan. D genes are given only for firm matches. Part of the rows lack a size; the others show once, few, many or a class for expanded clones.

D: NA
size: once
V: TRBV28
J: TRBJ1-1
CDR3: CASRGAGNTEAFF
DNA: TGTGCCAGCAGGGGGGCCGGGAACACTGAAGCTTTCTTT

D: NA
size: NA
V: TRBV5-1
J: TRBJ2-2
CDR3: CASSSRTGRTGATGELFF
DNA: TGCGCCAGCAGCTCGCGAACGGGACGCACCGGGGCCACCGGGGAGCTGTTTTTT

D: NA
size: once
V: TRBV7-6
J: TRBJ1-3
CDR3: CASSFTTGTGNTIYF
DNA: TGTGCCAGCAGCTTCACGACGGGTACAGGAAACACCATATATTTT

D: NA
size: NA
V: TRBV11-2
J: TRBJ2-1
CDR3: CASSLTNYNEQFF
DNA: TGTGCCAGCAGCCTAACCAACTACAATGAGCAGTTCTTC

D: TRBD2
size: NA
V: TRBV5-1
J: TRBJ2-7
CDR3: CASSLVLAGGFEQYF
DNA: TGCGCCAGCAGCTTGGTGCTAGCGGGAGGGTTCGAGCAGTACTTC

D: NA
size: NA
V: TRBV5-6
J: TRBJ1-2
CDR3: CASSLSERSYGYTF
DNA: TGTGCCAGCAGCTTGTCTGAACGGTCCTATGGCTACACCTTC

D: TRBD1
size: NA
V: TRBV5-1
J: TRBJ2-3
CDR3: CASSLGQGGNTDTQYF
DNA: TGCGCCAGCAGCTTGGGACAGGGGGGAAACACAGATACGCAGTATTTT

D: TRBD1
size: NA
V: TRBV19
J: TRBJ2-7
CDR3: CASSIRTGVSYEQYF
DNA: TGTGCCAGTAGTATAAGGACAGGAGTCTCCTACGAGCAGTACTTC

D: NA
size: NA
V: TRBV1
J: TRBJ2-1
CDR3: CTSSFRPNPTRIKYNEQFF
DNA: TGCACCAGCAGCTTCCGTCCCAACCCAACTAGAATCAAGTACAATGAGCAGTTCTTC

D: TRBD1
size: NA
V: TRBV10-2
J: TRBJ1-1
CDR3: CASRTGGTEAFF
DNA: TGCGCCAGCAGGACAGGGGGCACTGAAGCTTTCTTT

D: TRBD1
size: NA
V: TRBV28
J: TRBJ2-2
CDR3: CASSIYRDRAGELFF
DNA: TGTGCCAGCAGTATATACCGGGACAGGGCCGGGGAGCTGTTTTTT

D: TRBD2
size: once
V: TRBV27
J: TRBJ2-2
CDR3: CASSRRTSGRAGNTGELFF
DNA: TGTGCCAGCAGTAGAAGGACTAGCGGGAGGGCCGGGAACACCGGGGAGCTGTTTTTT

D: NA
size: NA
V: TRBV7-3
J: TRBJ2-7
CDR3: CASSLGLAYEQYF
DNA: TGTGCCAGCAGCTTGGGACTTGCCTACGAGCAGTACTTC

D: TRBD2
size: NA
V: TRBV9
J: TRBJ2-5
CDR3: CASSQRASGRVGLETQYF
DNA: TGTGCCAGCAGCCAGAGGGCTAGCGGGAGAGTAGGGCTAGAGACCCAGTACTTC

D: TRBD1
size: NA
V: TRBV6-5
J: TRBJ1-2
CDR3: CASSYRTGANGYTF
DNA: TGTGCCAGCAGTTACAGGACAGGGGCCAATGGCTACACCTTC

D: NA
size: NA
V: TRBV7-3
J: TRBJ2-7
CDR3: CASSLNTGEEQYF
DNA: TGTGCCAGCAGCTTAAATACTGGGGAAGAGCAGTACTTC

D: NA
size: once
V: TRBV28
J: TRBJ2-1
CDR3: CASTQGLKASYNEQFF
DNA: TGTGCCAGCACCCAAGGGCTGAAGGCCTCCTACAATGAGCAGTTCTTC

D: NA
size: NA
V: TRBV30
J: TRBJ2-7
CDR3: CAWSVPSRRSYEQYF
DNA: TGTGCCTGGAGTGTACCGAGTAGACGGTCCTACGAGCAGTACTTC

D: NA
size: NA
V: TRBV27
J: TRBJ1-4
CDR3: CASSSSRAEHNEKLFF
DNA: TGTGCCAGCAGTTCCTCCCGGGCGGAGCATAATGAAAAACTGTTTTTT

D: TRBD2
size: NA
V: TRBV5-1
J: TRBJ2-1
CDR3: CATSRFAGGKNEQFF
DNA: TGCGCCACTAGTAGGTTTGCGGGAGGAAAGAATGAGCAGTTCTTC

D: NA
size: NA
V: TRBV10-3
J: TRBJ1-4
CDR3: CAISAEIGEKLFF
DNA: TGTGCCATCAGTGCAGAGATAGGTGAAAAACTGTTTTTT

D: NA
size: NA
V: TRBV7-2
J: TRBJ2-2
CDR3: CASSLEAPAYGELFF
DNA: TGTGCCAGCAGCTTAGAGGCGCCAGCGTACGGGGAGCTGTTTTTT

D: TRBD2
size: NA
V: TRBV5-1
J: TRBJ2-1
CDR3: CASSLALAGRDNEQFF
DNA: TGCGCCAGCAGCTTGGCCTTAGCGGGACGAGACAATGAGCAGTTCTTC

D: NA
size: NA
V: TRBV14
J: TRBJ2-7
CDR3: CASSQEGGFRDSSYEQYF
DNA: TGTGCCAGCAGCCAAGAGGGGGGGTTCCGGGACAGTTCCTACGAGCAGTACTTC

D: NA
size: once
V: TRBV9
J: TRBJ2-3
CDR3: CASSSSAGPDTQYF
DNA: TGTGCCAGCAGCTCTAGTGCGGGTCCAGATACGCAGTATTTT